Listed here are 25 T cell receptor beta chains from one sample, sequenced in a study of T cells in Graves' hyperthyroidism and ophthalmopathy. TCR beta CDR3 regions were amplified from RNA. An initial round of RT-PCR targeting the TCR CDR3 relied on the HTBI primer set. TCRdb called the multiplex PCR reads again in MiXCR, with one record for every CDR3 protein. The sample contains 240,000 or so distinct CDR3 sequences, about 17% of which appear only once. Sequencing was done on a sample of blood. These TCRs come from a woman younger than 30 with Graves' ophthalmopathy.

This clonotype appeared many times. The gene calls are TRBV2 and TRBJ1-3; D unresolved. Trimming cost V 5 bases and J 4 bases, with 6 bases left between them. The germline V gene has CDR1 SNHLY and CDR2 FYNNEI. The CDR3 spans 12 residues. CDR3 amino acids: CASSYRGNTIYF. DNA for the CDR3: TGTGCCAGCAGTTATCGGGGAAACACCATATATTTT.

This clonotype was seen at least ten times. The V gene is TRBV7-8, the J gene TRBJ2-3; 13 bases fit TRBD2. The CDR3 covers 17 residues. The germline CDR1 and CDR2 sequences are SGHVS and FQNEAQ. The trim removed 5 bases at V and 2 bases at J, leaving 7 bases unmatched. The CDR3 nucleotides read TGTGCCAGCAGCCACCCACTAGCGGGGGGGCCCACAGATACGCAGTATTTT. Amino acid sequence: CASSHPLAGGPTDTQYF. Based on the CDR3 plus reference TRBV7-8 and TRBJ2-3, the full variable domain is GAGVSQSPRYKVAKRGQDVALRCDPISGHVSLFWYQQALGQGPEFLTYFQNEAQLDKSGLPSDRFFAERPEGSVSTLKIQRTQQEDSAVYLCASSHPLAGGPTDTQYFGPGTRLTVL.

Regarding this clonotype: A much more abundant neighbour one base away suggests this may be a read error. V and J are TRBV5-6 and TRBJ2-3; tentatively, D is TRBD1 (7 bases). In germline, CDR1 is SGHDT, CDR2 YYEEEE. The CDR3 has 17 amino acids. V dropped 4 bases and J dropped 4 bases, with 22 bases sitting between them. CDR3 DNA sequence: TGTGCCAGCAGCAGGCCGCGGGACAGTGTTAGCGCAGATACGCAGTATTTT. Protein: CASSRPRDSVSADTQYF.

This clonotype has ten or more counts. CDR3 protein: CSVWGQAYGYTF. The CDR3 bases are TGCAGCGTTTGGGGACAGGCCTATGGCTACACCTTC. The chain employs TRBV29-1 and TRBJ1-2, with 8 bases that match TRBD1. Per the germline V gene, CDR1 is SQVTM and CDR2 is ANQGSEA. V dropped 5 bases and J dropped 4; count of bases not matched to a gene: 3. The CDR3 has 12 residues.

This clonotype was counted at least ten times. The chain uses TRBV9 and TRBJ2-3; the D gene is possibly TRBD2 (5 bases). The CDR3 loop spans 16 amino acids. From germline, CDR1 is SGDLS and CDR2 YYNGEE. Trimming took 3 bases from V and 0 from J, leaving 14 bases between them. CDR3 residues: CASSARRSGSTDTQYF. CDR3 in DNA: TGTGCCAGCAGCGCCCGGAGGTCGGGGAGCACAGATACGCAGTATTTT.

This clonotype appeared a few times. This chain joins TRBV3-1 and TRBJ1-3, with D uncertain. Trimming took off 1 base at V and 8 bases at J, with 3 bases between the two ends. CDR1 and CDR2 from the germline V gene are LGHDT and YNNKEL (reference sequence). This CDR3 is built from 11 residues. CDR3 sequence reads: CASSQVHTIYF. The CDR3, as DNA: TGTGCCAGCAGCCAAGTTCACACCATATATTTT.

The chain carries TRBV4-2 and TRBJ1-5; D not resolved. Germline lookup yields CDR1 LGHNA and CDR2 YNFKEQ. The length of the CDR3 is 14 residues. With 0 bases removed from V and 1 base from J, the gap between germline ends came to 4 bases. CDR3 DNA: TGTGCCAGCAGCCAAGACGGAAGCAATCAGCCCCAGCATTTT. Translated, it gives CASSQDGSNQPQHF.

This clonotype was detected many times. The CDR3 sequence: CASGALAGLVEQYF. CDR3 in DNA: TGTGCCAGCGGGGCTTTAGCGGGGCTGGTGGAGCAGTACTTC. This chain uses TRBV28 with TRBJ2-7; TRBD2 agrees at 8 bases. V gave up 8 bases and J gave up 7 bases; unmatched junction bases: 13. The CDR3 is 14 residues long. CDR1 and CDR2 from the germline V gene are MDHEN and SYDVKM.

This rearrangement joins TRBV20-1 to TRBJ1-1; D might be TRBD1 (6 bases). Between the trimmed V and J ends, which lost 2 bases and 4 bases, there was a span of 11 bases. Germline assignment: CDR1 DFQATT and CDR2 SNEGSKA (reference sequence). This CDR3 has 13 amino acids. The CDR3 bases are TGCAGTGCTAGACAGGACAGTCTCACTGAAGCTTTCTTT. Translating it yields CSARQDSLTEAFF.

This clonotype showed up many times. The V gene is TRBV18, the J gene TRBJ2-5; 10 bases are shared with TRBD2. The V segment lost 3 bases and the J segment 1 base; nucleotides outside the gene matches: 5. Germline V gene data show CDR1 as KGHSH and CDR2 as LQKENI. The length of the CDR3 is 16 residues. In DNA form, the CDR3 reads TGTGCCAGCTCACCGATACCTAGCGGGAGCCAAGAGACCCAGTACTTC. The encoded protein is CASSPIPSGSQETQYF.

This clonotype was seen ten or more times. The rearrangement joins TRBV7-6 to TRBJ2-5; D is ambiguous. CDR1 is SGHVS and CDR2 is FNYEAQ in the germline V gene. V lost 5 bases and J lost 5, with 12 bases in between. This CDR3 region has 13 residues. The CDR3, as DNA: TGTGCCAGCAGCAGCTTACCACCGGAGACCCAGTACTTC. This encodes CASSSLPPETQYF.

This clonotype has a count of ten or more. The V gene is TRBV4-1, the J gene TRBJ2-7; 10 nucleotides align to TRBD1. V lost 3 bases and J lost 2; bases outside the gene matches: 4. Looked up from germline, CDR1 is MGHRA and CDR2 is YSYEKL. The CDR3 is made up of 15 amino acids. CDR3 residues: CASSQDRGMTYEQYF. CDR3 sequence (DNA): TGCGCCAGCAGCCAGGACAGGGGGATGACCTACGAGCAGTACTTC.

This clonotype was counted many times. The rearrangement joins TRBV18 to TRBJ1-1, with TRBD1 matching over 10 bases. V shed 5 bases, J shed 1 base, and the junction held 4 bases outside the gene matches. The CDR3 length is 15 residues. Germline lookup yields CDR1 KGHSH and CDR2 LQKENI. The DNA for the CDR3 is TGTGCCAGCTCATGGACAGGGGGTAGGAACACTGAAGCTTTCTTT. This gives the protein CASSWTGGRNTEAFF.

This clonotype was seen repeatedly, ten times or more. The chain carries TRBV6-1 and TRBJ1-4; no clear D gene. The CDR3 totals 13 residues. Germline CDR1 MNHNS, CDR2 SASEGT. Trimming removed 8 bases from V and 0 bases from J, with 7 bases in between. The CDR3 DNA is TGTGCCAGCTTACAAGCAACTAATGAAAAACTGTTTTTT. Amino acid sequence: CASLQATNEKLFF.

At least ten counts were recorded for this clonotype. The chain employs TRBV10-3 and TRBJ2-5; unclear D gene. From germline, CDR1 is ENHRY and CDR2 SYGVKD. CDR3 length: 13 residues. The V and J ends lost 4 bases and 4 bases respectively, with 10 bases between them. The CDR3 region is CAISGDWGETQYF. In DNA, the CDR3 is TGTGCCATCAGTGGGGATTGGGGAGAGACCCAGTACTTC.

This clonotype was found many times. The rearrangement uses TRBV7-9 and TRBJ1-1, with D perhaps matching TRBD1 (5 bases). In germline, CDR1 is SEHNR, CDR2 FQNEAQ (reference sequence). Deletions cut 4 bases from V and 3 bases from J, with 9 bases between. The CDR3 consists of 13 residues. CDR3 loop: CASSSLTDTEAFF. Here the CDR3 DNA reads TGTGCCAGCAGCTCCCTGACAGACACTGAAGCTTTCTTT.

Many counts were recorded for this clonotype. V is TRBV4-1 and J is TRBJ1-1; D unresolved. Germline V CDR1 and CDR2: MGHRA, YSYEKL. The CDR3 runs to 16 residues. Trimming cost V 0 bases and J 1 base, with 12 bases left between them. CDR3 region: CASSQEHRGGNTEAFF. CDR3 sequence (DNA): TGCGCCAGCAGCCAAGAACATCGGGGAGGGAACACTGAAGCTTTCTTT.

Many counts were recorded for this clonotype. The J gene is TRBJ1-1, the V gene TRBV6-1; D is ambiguous. The V and J ends lost 1 base and 0 bases respectively, with 6 bases between them. From germline, CDR1 is MNHNS and CDR2 SASEGT. The CDR3 spans 14 residues. The DNA for the CDR3 is TGTGCCAGCAGTGAAGTGGGGTTGAACACTGAAGCTTTCTTT. Amino acids: CASSEVGLNTEAFF.

This clonotype has at least ten counts. The chain couples TRBV15 to TRBJ2-5; 8 bases align to TRBD1. The V and J ends lost 5 bases and 5 bases, in that order; junction bases with no gene match: 7. CDR3 length: 14 amino acids. Per the germline V gene, CDR1 is LNHNV and CDR2 is YYDKDF (reference sequence). CDR3 in DNA: TGTGCCACCAGCCGACGACAGGGGATGGAGACCCAGTACTTC. Translating it yields CATSRRQGMETQYF. The full variable domain, rest sourced from reference TRBV15 and TRBJ2-5, is DAMVIQNPRYQVTQFGKPVTLSCSQTLNHNVMYWYQQKSSQAPKLLFHYYDKDFNNEADTPDNFQSRRPNTSFCFLDIRSPGLGDTAMYLCATSRRQGMETQYFGPGTRLLVL.

This clonotype appeared many times. The chain links TRBV5-1 to TRBJ2-3; D unresolved. Trimming took 0 bases from V and 2 from J, leaving 7 bases between them. CDR3 length: 14 residues. CDR1 and CDR2 (germline): SGHRS, YFSETQ. The CDR3 sequence is CASSLGRVTDTQYF. In DNA, the CDR3 is TGCGCCAGCAGCTTGGGTCGGGTCACAGATACGCAGTATTTT.

This clonotype was counted many times. The genes are TRBV11-2 and TRBJ2-6, with D possibly being TRBD1 or TRBD2 (5 bases each). CDR3 length: 18 amino acids. The V gene's germline CDR1 is SGHAT and CDR2 FQNNGV. V gave up 3 bases and J gave up 3 bases, with 18 bases separating them. CDR3 sequence (DNA): TGTGCCAGCAGCTTTCCTACGGGGAGCAGGGTTGGGGCCAACGTCCTGACTTTC. Protein: CASSFPTGSRVGANVLTF.

This clonotype was picked up many times. The rearrangement links TRBV11-2 to TRBJ2-3; TRBD2 might be the D (5 bases). The germline V gene has CDR1 SGHAT and CDR2 FQNNGV. The CDR3 contains 14 residues. Trimming pared 5 bases from V and 4 bases from J, leaving 13 bases between. The CDR3 nucleotides are TGTGCCAGCAGCCTGATCCGGGGATCAGATACGCAGTATTTT. Its translation is CASSLIRGSDTQYF.

The chain combines TRBV28 with TRBJ2-7; 12 nucleotides line up with TRBD1. The CDR3 spans 16 residues. J lost 1 base, V lost 2 bases, and 3 bases had no gene match. Per the germline V gene, CDR1 is MDHEN and CDR2 is SYDVKM. Here the CDR3 DNA reads TGTGCCAGCAGTTTACGGGGACAGGGGGCTTCCTACGAGCAGTACTTC. Translated, it gives CASSLRGQGASYEQYF.

Ten or more counts support this clonotype. V and J are TRBV9 and TRBJ2-1; a possible D gene is TRBD2 (5 bases). The CDR3 has 15 amino acids. CDR1 is SGDLS, CDR2 YYNGEE, per germline. Trimming took 0 bases from V and 0 from J, leaving 7 bases between them. CDR3 sequence: CASSVVGSSYNEQFF. In nucleotides, the CDR3 is TGTGCCAGCAGCGTAGTAGGGAGCTCCTACAATGAGCAGTTCTTC.

This clonotype was picked up many times. The V call is TRBV4-3, the J call TRBJ2-5, with unresolved D. Germline assignment: CDR1 LGHNA and CDR2 YSLEER. This CDR3 spans 13 amino acids. V gave up 1 base and J gave up 5 bases, with 8 bases separating them. CDR3 amino acids: CASSQGTWETQYF. The DNA of the CDR3 is TGCGCCAGCAGCCAAGGTACATGGGAGACCCAGTACTTC.